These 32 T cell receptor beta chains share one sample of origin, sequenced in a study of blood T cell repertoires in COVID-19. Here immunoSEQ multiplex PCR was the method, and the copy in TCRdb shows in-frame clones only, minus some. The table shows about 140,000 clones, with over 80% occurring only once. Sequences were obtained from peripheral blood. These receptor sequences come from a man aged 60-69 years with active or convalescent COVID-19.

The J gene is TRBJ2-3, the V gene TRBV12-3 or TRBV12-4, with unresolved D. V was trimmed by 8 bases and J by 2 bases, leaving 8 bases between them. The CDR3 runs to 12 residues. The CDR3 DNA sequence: TGTGCCAGCTCCGTCGTCACAGATACGCAGTATTTT. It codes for CASSVVTDTQYF.

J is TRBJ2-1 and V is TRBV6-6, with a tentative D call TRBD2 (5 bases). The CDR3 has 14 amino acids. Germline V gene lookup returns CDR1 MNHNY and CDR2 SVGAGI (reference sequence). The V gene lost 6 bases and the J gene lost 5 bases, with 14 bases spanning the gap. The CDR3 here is CASSRTSANNEQFF. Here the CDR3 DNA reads TGTGCCAGCAGCCGCACTAGTGCCAACAATGAGCAGTTCTTC.

The CDR3 spells CASSSLPKTGTGLYGYTF. The DNA for the CDR3 is TGTGCCAGCAGTTCTCTACCCAAAACCGGGACAGGGCTCTATGGCTACACCTTC. V usage is TRBV27 and J usage is TRBJ1-2, with 9 bases matching TRBD1. Trimming at V came to 4 bases and at J to 4 bases, leaving 16 bases not matched to a gene. The germline V gene has CDR1 MNHEY and CDR2 SMNVEV (reference sequence). The CDR3 totals 18 residues.

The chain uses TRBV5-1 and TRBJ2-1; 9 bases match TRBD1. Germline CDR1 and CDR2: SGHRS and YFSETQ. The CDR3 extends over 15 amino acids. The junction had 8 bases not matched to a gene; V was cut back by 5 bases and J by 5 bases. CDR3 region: CASRPTGGINNEQFF. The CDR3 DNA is TGCGCCAGCAGACCGACAGGGGGAATCAACAATGAGCAGTTCTTC.

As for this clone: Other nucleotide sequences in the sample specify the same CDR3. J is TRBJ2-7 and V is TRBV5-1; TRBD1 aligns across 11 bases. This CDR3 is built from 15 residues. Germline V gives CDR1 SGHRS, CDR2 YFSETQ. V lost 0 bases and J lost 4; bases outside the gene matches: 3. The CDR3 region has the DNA TGCGCCAGCAGCTTGGGCGGACAGGGGGCTTACGAGCAGTACTTC. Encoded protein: CASSLGGQGAYEQYF.

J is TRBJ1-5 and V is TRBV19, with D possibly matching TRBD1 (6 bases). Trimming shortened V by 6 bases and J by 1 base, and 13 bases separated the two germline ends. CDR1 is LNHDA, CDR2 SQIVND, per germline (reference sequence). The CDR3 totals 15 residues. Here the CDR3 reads CASRPRTESNQPQHF. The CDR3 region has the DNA TGTGCCAGTAGGCCGAGGACAGAAAGCAATCAGCCCCAGCATTTT.

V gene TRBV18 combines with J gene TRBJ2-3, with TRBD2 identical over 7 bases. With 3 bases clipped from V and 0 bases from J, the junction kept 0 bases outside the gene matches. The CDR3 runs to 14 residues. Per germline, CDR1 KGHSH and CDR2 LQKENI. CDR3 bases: TGTGCCAGCTCACCGGGAGGGAGCACAGATACGCAGTATTTT. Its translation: CASSPGGSTDTQYF.

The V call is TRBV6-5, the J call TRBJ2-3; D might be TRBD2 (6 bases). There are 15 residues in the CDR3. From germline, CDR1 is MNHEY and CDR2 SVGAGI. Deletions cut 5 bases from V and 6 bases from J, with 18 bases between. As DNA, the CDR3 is TGTGCCAGCAGTAGACTAGTTAAAGGAACGGATACGCAGTATTTT. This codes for CASSRLVKGTDTQYF.

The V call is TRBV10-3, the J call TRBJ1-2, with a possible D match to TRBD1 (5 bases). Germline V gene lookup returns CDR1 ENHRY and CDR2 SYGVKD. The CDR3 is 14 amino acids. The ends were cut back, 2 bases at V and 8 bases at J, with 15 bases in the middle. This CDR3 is CAISEPGDSLGYTF. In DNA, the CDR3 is TGTGCCATCAGTGAGCCTGGGGACTCCCTCGGCTACACCTTC.

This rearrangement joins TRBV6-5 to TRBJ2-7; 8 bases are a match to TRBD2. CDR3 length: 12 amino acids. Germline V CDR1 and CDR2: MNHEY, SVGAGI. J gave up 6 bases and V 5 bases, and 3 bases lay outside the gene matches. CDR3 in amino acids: CASSMGLGEQYF. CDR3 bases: TGTGCCAGCAGTATGGGACTAGGCGAGCAGTACTTC.

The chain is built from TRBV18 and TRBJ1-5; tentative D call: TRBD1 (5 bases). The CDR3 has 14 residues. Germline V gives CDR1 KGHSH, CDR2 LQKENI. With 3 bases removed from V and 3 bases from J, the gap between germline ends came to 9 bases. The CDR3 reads CASSPTTDNQPQHF. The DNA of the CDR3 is TGTGCCAGCTCACCTACGACAGACAATCAGCCCCAGCATTTT.

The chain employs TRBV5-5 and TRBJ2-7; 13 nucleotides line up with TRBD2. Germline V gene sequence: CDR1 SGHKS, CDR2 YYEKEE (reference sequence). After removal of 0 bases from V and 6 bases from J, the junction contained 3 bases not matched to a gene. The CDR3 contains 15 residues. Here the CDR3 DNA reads TGTGCCAGCAGCTTGGAGTGGACTAGCGGGAGCGAGCAGTACTTC. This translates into CASSLEWTSGSEQYF.

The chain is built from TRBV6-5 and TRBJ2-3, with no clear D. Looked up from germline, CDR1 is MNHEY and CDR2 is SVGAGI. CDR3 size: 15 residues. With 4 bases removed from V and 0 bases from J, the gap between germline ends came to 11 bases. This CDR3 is CASSFQAASTDTQYF. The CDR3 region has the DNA TGTGCCAGCAGTTTCCAGGCCGCTAGCACAGATACGCAGTATTTT.

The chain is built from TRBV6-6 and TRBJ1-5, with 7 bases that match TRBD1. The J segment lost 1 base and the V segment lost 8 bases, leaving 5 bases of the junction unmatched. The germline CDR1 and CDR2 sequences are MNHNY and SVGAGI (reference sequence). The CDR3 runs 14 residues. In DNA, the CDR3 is TGTGCCAGCTTCCAGGGACAGAGCAATCAGCCCCAGCATTTT. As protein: CASFQGQSNQPQHF.

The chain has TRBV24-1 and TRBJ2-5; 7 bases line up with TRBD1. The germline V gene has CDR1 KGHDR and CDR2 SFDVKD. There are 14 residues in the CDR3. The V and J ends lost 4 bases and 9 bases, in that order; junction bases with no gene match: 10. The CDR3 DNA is TGTGCCACCAGTGACCTCGACAGGGTGCAGGCCCAGTACTTC. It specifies CATSDLDRVQAQYF.

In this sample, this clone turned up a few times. The CDR3 sequence: CASSEGQGAGAFF. The CDR3 DNA sequence: TGTGCCAGCAGCGAGGGACAGGGGGCCGGGGCTTTCTTT. The rearrangement links TRBV9 to TRBJ1-1, with TRBD1 matching 12 bases. This CDR3 has 13 residues. The J segment lost 11 bases and the V segment lost 3 bases, leaving 5 bases of the junction unmatched. Germline-derived CDR1 and CDR2 are SGDLS and YYNGEE.

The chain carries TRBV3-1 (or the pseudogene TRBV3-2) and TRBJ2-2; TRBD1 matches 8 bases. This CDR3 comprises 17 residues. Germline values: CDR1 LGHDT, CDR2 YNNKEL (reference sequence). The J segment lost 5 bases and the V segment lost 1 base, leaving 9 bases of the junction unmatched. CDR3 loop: CASSQALGQVKTGELFF. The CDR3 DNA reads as TGTGCCAGCAGCCAAGCATTGGGACAGGTGAAAACCGGGGAGCTGTTTTTT.

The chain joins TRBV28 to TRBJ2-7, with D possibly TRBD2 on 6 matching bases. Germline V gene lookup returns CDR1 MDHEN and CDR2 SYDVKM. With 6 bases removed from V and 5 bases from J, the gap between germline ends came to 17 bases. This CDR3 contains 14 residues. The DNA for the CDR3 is TGTGCCAGCAGCAACCCACGGGGGATTCACGAGCAGTACTTC. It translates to CASSNPRGIHEQYF.

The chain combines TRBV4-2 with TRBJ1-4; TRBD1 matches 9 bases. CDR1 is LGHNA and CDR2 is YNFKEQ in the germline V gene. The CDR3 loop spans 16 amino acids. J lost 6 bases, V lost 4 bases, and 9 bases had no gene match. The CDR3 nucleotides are TGTGCCAGCAGCCGAGGGGCGGGACAGGGTGATGAAAAACTGTTTTTT. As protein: CASSRGAGQGDEKLFF.

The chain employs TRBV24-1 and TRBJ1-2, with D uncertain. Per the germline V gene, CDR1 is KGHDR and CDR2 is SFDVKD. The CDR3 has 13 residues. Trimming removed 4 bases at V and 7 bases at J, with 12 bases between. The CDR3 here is CATSESRKLGYTF. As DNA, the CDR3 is TGTGCCACCAGTGAGTCCCGAAAGCTTGGCTACACCTTC.

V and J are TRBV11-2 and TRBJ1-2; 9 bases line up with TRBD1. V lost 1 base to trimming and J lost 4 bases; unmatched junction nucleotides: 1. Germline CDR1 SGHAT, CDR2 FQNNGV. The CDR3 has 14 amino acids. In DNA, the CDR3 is TGTGCCAGCAGCTTAGTGGACAGGGGCTATGGCTACACCTTC. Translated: CASSLVDRGYGYTF.

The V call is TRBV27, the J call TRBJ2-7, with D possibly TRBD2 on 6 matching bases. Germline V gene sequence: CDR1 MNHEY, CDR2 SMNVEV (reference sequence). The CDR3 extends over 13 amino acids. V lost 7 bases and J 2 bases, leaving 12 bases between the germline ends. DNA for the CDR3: TGTGCCAGCAAGGGCGGGACCCCCTACGAGCAGTACTTC. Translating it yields CASKGGTPYEQYF.

The chain's CDR3 is CSATGTGTQETQYF. The CDR3 nucleotides read TGCAGCGCCACCGGGACAGGGACCCAAGAGACCCAGTACTTC. This chain joins TRBV29-1 and TRBJ2-5, with 9 bases identical to TRBD1. Germline CDR1 reads SQVTM; CDR2 reads ANQGSEA. The V and J ends lost 7 bases and 1 base, in that order; junction bases with no gene match: 7. The CDR3 runs 14 residues.

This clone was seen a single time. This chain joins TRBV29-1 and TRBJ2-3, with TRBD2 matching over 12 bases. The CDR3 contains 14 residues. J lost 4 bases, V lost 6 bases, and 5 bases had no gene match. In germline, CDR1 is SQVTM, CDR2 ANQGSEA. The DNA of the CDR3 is TGCAGCGTGCAACTAGCGGGAGGATCAGATACGCAGTATTTT. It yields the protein CSVQLAGGSDTQYF.

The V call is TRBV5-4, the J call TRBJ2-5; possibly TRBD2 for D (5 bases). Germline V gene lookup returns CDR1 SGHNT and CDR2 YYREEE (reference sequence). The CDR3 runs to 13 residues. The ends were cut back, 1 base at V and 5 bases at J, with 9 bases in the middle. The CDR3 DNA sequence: TGTGCCAGCAGCTTGCTAGGCGGGGAGACCCAGTACTTC. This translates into CASSLLGGETQYF.

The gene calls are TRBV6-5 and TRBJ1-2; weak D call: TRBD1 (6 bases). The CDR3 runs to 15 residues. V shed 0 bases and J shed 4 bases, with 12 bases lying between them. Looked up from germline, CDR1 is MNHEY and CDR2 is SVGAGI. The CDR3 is CASSYSLGAGYGYTF. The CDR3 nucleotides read TGTGCCAGCAGTTACTCGTTGGGGGCAGGCTATGGCTACACCTTC.

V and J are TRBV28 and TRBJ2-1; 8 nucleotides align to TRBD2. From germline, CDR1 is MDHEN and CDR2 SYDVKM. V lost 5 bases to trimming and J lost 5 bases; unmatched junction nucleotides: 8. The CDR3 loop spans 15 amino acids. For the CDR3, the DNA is TGTGCCAGCAGTCCCGGACTAGCCCTCCACAATGAGCAGTTCTTC. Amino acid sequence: CASSPGLALHNEQFF.

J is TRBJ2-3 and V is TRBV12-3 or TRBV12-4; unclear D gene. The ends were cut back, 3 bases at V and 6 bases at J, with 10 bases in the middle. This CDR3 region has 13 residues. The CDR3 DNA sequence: TGTGCCAGCAGTTTGATTAGCTTCGATACGCAGTATTTT. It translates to CASSLISFDTQYF.

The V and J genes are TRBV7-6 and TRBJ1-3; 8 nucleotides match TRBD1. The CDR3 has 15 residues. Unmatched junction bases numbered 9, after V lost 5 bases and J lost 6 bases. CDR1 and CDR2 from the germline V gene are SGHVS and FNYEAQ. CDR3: CASSQGGQVVNTIYF. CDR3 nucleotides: TGTGCCAGCAGCCAGGGGGGACAGGTCGTAAACACCATATATTTT.

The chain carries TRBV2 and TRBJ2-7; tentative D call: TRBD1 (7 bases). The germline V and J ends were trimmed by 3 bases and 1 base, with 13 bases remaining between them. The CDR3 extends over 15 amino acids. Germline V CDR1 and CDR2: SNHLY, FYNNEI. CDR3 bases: TGTGCCAGCAGTGAGGAGGGGGCCCCTTCCTACGAGCAGTACTTC. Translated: CASSEEGAPSYEQYF. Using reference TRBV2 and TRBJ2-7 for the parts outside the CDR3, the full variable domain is EPEVTQTPSHQVTQMGQEVILRCVPISNHLYFYWYRQILGQKVEFLVSFYNNEISEKSEIFDDQFSVERPDGSNFTLKIRSTKLEDSAMYFCASSEEGAPSYEQYFGPGTRLTVT.

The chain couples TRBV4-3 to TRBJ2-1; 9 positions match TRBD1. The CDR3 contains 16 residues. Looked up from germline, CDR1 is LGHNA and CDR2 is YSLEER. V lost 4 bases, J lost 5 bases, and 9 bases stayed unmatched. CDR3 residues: CASSPDAGTGNNEQFF. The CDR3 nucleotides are TGCGCCAGCAGCCCGGACGCAGGGACAGGGAACAATGAGCAGTTCTTC.

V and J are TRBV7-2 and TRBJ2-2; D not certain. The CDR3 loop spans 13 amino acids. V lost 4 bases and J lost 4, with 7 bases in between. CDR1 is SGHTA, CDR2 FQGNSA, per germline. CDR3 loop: CASSWQVTGELFF. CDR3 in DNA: TGTGCCAGCAGCTGGCAGGTCACCGGGGAGCTGTTTTTT.